What follows are 18 T cell receptor beta chains derived from one specimen sequenced in a study of blood T cell repertoires in COVID-19. The data were produced by immunoSEQ multiplex PCR, yet TCRdb's version contains in-frame clones alone and is incomplete. This sample carries fewer than 200,000 clones, more than 80% of them seen once, and the ten largest clones take approximately 8.9%. Material: peripheral blood. Every receptor here comes from a woman aged 55-75 years with acute or convalescent COVID-19.

The rearrangement joins TRBV3-1 (or the pseudogene TRBV3-2) to TRBJ2-2; D is possibly TRBD2 (5 bases). This CDR3 has 12 amino acids. Trimming took off 6 bases at V and 7 bases at J, with 9 bases between the two ends. CDR1 LGHDT and CDR2 YNNKEL come from the germline V gene (reference sequence). CDR3 nucleotide sequence: TGTGCCAGCAGGGACTCGTACGGGGAGCTGTTTTTT. Encoded protein: CASRDSYGELFF.

The chain uses TRBV28 and TRBJ1-2; 8 positions match TRBD1. Germline-derived CDR1 and CDR2 are MDHEN and SYDVKM. CDR3 length: 14 residues. The V segment lost 5 bases and the J segment 2 bases; nucleotides outside the gene matches: 4. The CDR3 sequence: CASSLRTGNYGYTF. The CDR3 DNA follows: TGTGCCAGCAGTCTCCGGACAGGGAACTATGGCTACACCTTC.

This chain connects TRBV18 to TRBJ2-1; TRBD2 agrees at 10 bases. Germline assignment: CDR1 KGHSH and CDR2 LQKENI. The CDR3 totals 16 residues. Losses at the gene ends were 6 bases for V and 3 bases for J; bases not matched to a gene: 8. The CDR3 loop reads CASSQTGLAVYNEQFF. CDR3 nucleotide sequence: TGTGCCAGCTCCCAAACCGGACTAGCGGTCTACAATGAGCAGTTCTTC.

This chain connects TRBV28 to TRBJ2-6; a weak D match, TRBD1 (6 bases). V was clipped by 6 bases and J by 0 bases, with 21 bases between them. The CDR3 covers 19 residues. Germline V gives CDR1 MDHEN, CDR2 SYDVKM. This chain's CDR3 is CASSSPFAQGLSGANVLTF. The CDR3 nucleotides read TGTGCCAGCAGCTCTCCCTTTGCACAGGGCCTCTCTGGGGCCAACGTCCTGACTTTC.

This chain uses TRBV13 with TRBJ1-3; D gene ambiguous. The germline gives CDR1 PRHDT, CDR2 FYEKMQ (reference sequence). V lost 7 bases and J lost 0, with 13 bases in between. The CDR3 is made up of 15 amino acids. The CDR3 DNA reads TGTGCCAGCACCTCCGGGTTGAGCTCTGGAAACACCATATATTTT. Translation gives CASTSGLSSGNTIYF.

The chain links TRBV18 to TRBJ1-1, with 7 bases matching TRBD1. This CDR3 has 13 amino acids. J lost 5 bases, V lost 0 bases, and 0 bases had no gene match. Germline CDR1 reads KGHSH; CDR2 reads LQKENI. CDR3 residues: CASSPPRGTEAFF. The CDR3 DNA is TGTGCCAGCTCACCACCCAGGGGGACTGAAGCTTTCTTT.

J is TRBJ1-1 and V is TRBV7-8; D gene uncertain. Trimming pared 5 bases from V and 5 bases from J, leaving 12 bases between. Germline V gives CDR1 SGHVS, CDR2 FQNEAQ. The CDR3 is made up of 13 amino acids. The CDR3 DNA is TGTGCCAGCAGCCTCTTCTTGAGGACTGAAGCTTTCTTT. Translating it yields CASSLFLRTEAFF.

The chain has TRBV4-2 and TRBJ2-1; a possible D gene is TRBD2 (5 bases). The germline gives CDR1 LGHNA, CDR2 YNFKEQ. The CDR3 contains 16 residues. The V gene lost 0 bases and the J gene lost 8 bases, with 17 bases spanning the gap. The CDR3 is CASSQDGVSLAYEQFF. The CDR3 region has the DNA TGTGCCAGCAGCCAAGACGGAGTTAGTCTAGCCTATGAGCAGTTCTTC.

This chain joins TRBV28 and TRBJ1-5; 9 nucleotides align to TRBD1. Trimming at V came to 7 bases and at J to 7 bases, leaving 14 bases not matched to a gene. This CDR3 has 16 residues. Germline V lookup: CDR1 MDHEN, CDR2 SYDVKM. CDR3 region: CASKVSGGQGGQPQHF. CDR3 DNA sequence: TGTGCCAGCAAAGTTTCAGGGGGACAGGGCGGCCAGCCCCAGCATTTT.

J is TRBJ1-4 and V is TRBV28, with a weak D call TRBD1 (5 bases). Germline assignment: CDR1 MDHEN and CDR2 SYDVKM. With 3 bases removed from V and 6 bases from J, the gap between germline ends came to 11 bases. The CDR3 is made up of 14 amino acids. The CDR3 loop reads CASSFQGTDEKLFF. As DNA, the CDR3 is TGTGCCAGCAGTTTTCAGGGAACGGATGAAAAACTGTTTTTT.

The CDR3 reads CASSQGVFSGMNNEQFF. The CDR3 DNA follows: TGCGCCAGCAGCCAGGGGGTGTTTAGCGGGATGAACAATGAGCAGTTCTTC. The V call is TRBV4-1, the J call TRBJ2-1, with TRBD2 matching over 8 bases. J was trimmed by 5 bases and V by 3 bases; bases with no gene match: 12. Germline V CDR1 and CDR2: MGHRA, YSYEKL. This CDR3 contains 17 residues.

The V gene is TRBV10-3, the J gene TRBJ1-2; the match to TRBD1 covers 7 bases. CDR1 and CDR2 from the germline V gene are ENHRY and SYGVKD. J gave up 0 bases and V 6 bases, and 13 bases lay outside the gene matches. The CDR3 sequence is 17 residues long. The CDR3, as DNA: TGTGCCATCAGCAACGTAGGGACAGAACAAGCTAACTATGGCTACACCTTC. This codes for CAISNVGTEQANYGYTF.

The genes are TRBV7-9 and TRBJ1-5; perhaps TRBD1 as D (5 bases). The germline V and J ends were trimmed by 1 base and 7 bases, with 14 bases remaining between them. The CDR3 spans 15 residues. Germline loops: CDR1 SEHNR, CDR2 FQNEAQ (reference sequence). CDR3 protein: CASSLGAGKNQPQHF. In nucleotides, the CDR3 is TGTGCCAGCAGCTTAGGGGCAGGGAAGAACCAGCCCCAGCATTTT.

This rearrangement joins TRBV19 to TRBJ1-2, with a tentative D call TRBD1 (6 bases). Per germline, CDR1 LNHDA and CDR2 SQIVND (reference sequence). Trimming pared 4 bases from V and 4 bases from J, leaving 10 bases between. The CDR3 totals 13 residues. The CDR3 loop reads CASSTGQLYGYTF. CDR3 DNA: TGTGCCAGTAGTACCGGACAGCTCTATGGCTACACCTTC.

J is TRBJ2-3 and V is TRBV28; TRBD1 agrees at 9 bases. V lost 2 bases, J lost 2 bases, and 14 bases stayed unmatched. This CDR3 has 19 amino acids. Germline loops: CDR1 MDHEN, CDR2 SYDVKM. The CDR3 is CASSLIFQFGTGITDTQYF. The CDR3 DNA sequence: TGTGCCAGCAGTTTAATTTTCCAATTTGGGACAGGGATCACAGATACGCAGTATTTT.

The chain uses TRBV24-1 and TRBJ2-1; weak D call: TRBD2 (5 bases). The germline CDR1 and CDR2 sequences are KGHDR and SFDVKD. The CDR3 consists of 13 residues. Deletions cut 0 bases from V and 7 bases from J, with 6 bases between. The DNA of the CDR3 is TGTGCCACCAGTGATTTGTGGACTAATGAGCAGTTCTTC. Its protein product is CATSDLWTNEQFF.

The rearrangement joins TRBV19 to TRBJ1-5; weak D call: TRBD1 (6 bases). CDR3 length: 16 residues. V was clipped by 1 base and J by 7 bases, with 17 bases between them. Germline lookup yields CDR1 LNHDA and CDR2 SQIVND (reference sequence). CDR3 residues: CASSIVAGGAGQPQHF. The CDR3 nucleotides are TGTGCCAGTAGTATAGTGGCCGGGGGGGCAGGCCAGCCCCAGCATTTT.

The V and J genes are TRBV11-3 and TRBJ2-7, with TRBD1 matching 11 bases. Losses at the gene ends were 5 bases for V and 2 bases for J; bases not matched to a gene: 5. The CDR3 spans 15 residues. The germline CDR1 and CDR2 sequences are SGHNT and YENEEA. The DNA of the CDR3 is TGTGCCAGCAGCCTTGGACAGGGGGCTACCTACGAGCAGTACTTC. It codes for CASSLGQGATYEQYF.